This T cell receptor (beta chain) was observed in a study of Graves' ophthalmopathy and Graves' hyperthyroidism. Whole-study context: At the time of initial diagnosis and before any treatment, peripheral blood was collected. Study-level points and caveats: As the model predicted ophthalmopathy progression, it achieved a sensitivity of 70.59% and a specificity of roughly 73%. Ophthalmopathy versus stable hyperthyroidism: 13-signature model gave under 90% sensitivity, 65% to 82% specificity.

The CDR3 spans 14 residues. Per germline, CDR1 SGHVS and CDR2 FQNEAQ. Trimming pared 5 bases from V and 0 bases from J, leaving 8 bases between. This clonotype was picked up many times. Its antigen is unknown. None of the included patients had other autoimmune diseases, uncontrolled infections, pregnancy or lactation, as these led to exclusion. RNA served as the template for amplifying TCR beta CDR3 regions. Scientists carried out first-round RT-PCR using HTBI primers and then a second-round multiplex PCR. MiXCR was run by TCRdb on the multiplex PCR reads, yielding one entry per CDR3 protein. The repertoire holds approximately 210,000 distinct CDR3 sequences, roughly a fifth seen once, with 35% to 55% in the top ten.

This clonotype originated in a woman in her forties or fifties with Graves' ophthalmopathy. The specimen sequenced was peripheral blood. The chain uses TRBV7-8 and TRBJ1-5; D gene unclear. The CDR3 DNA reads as TGTGCCAGCAGCCTACCGTATAGCAATCAGCCCCAGCATTTT. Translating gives CASSLPYSNQPQHF.